The 30 T cell receptor beta chains given below trace back to one sample, sequenced in a study of T cell repertoires in cytomegalovirus infection. TCRdb used MiXCR to reprocess the reads, holding one entry per CDR3 protein. The sample gives around 740,000 distinct CDR3 sequences, about a third of which show up once; 2.5% to 3.5% is in the top ten. Input material: PBMCs. All receptors come from a human donor in good health (CMV status not recorded). Some clones in this sample may be carry-over from other donors' samples.

Only a few counts were recorded for this clonotype. The chain carries TRBV29-1 and TRBJ2-1, with 7 positions matching TRBD2. Germline V gene data show CDR1 as SQVTM and CDR2 as ANQGSEA. The CDR3 is 14 amino acids. J gave up 5 bases and V 1 base, and 5 bases lay outside the gene matches. The CDR3 region has the DNA TGCAGCGTTGAAGTGCGGGGGACGAACAATGAGCAGTTCTTC. Protein product: CSVEVRGTNNEQFF.

CDR3: CASSYVGWKQPQHF. DNA for the CDR3: TGTGCCAGCAGTTACGTGGGATGGAAGCAGCCCCAGCATTTT. The chain employs TRBV6-2 or TRBV6-3 and TRBJ1-5; D is uncertain. Germline values: CDR1 MNHEY, CDR2 SVGEGT. The CDR3 runs 14 residues. Deletions cut 2 bases from V and 7 bases from J, with 12 bases between.

This clonotype was seen just once. CDR3 region: CAWRGLAGAGELFF. CDR3 bases: TGTGCCTGGAGAGGTCTAGCGGGGGCCGGGGAGCTGTTTTTT. The rearrangement links TRBV30 to TRBJ2-2, with 10 bases aligning to TRBD2. The germline V gene encodes CDR1 GTSNPN and CDR2 SVGIG (reference sequence). The CDR3 is 14 residues long. V shed 3 bases, J shed 6 bases, and the junction held 4 bases outside the gene matches.

This clonotype was counted many times. The chain couples TRBV12-3 or TRBV12-4 to TRBJ2-1; D is unclear. This CDR3 spans 15 amino acids. Trimming pared 3 bases from V and 5 bases from J, leaving 14 bases between. The CDR3 DNA sequence: TGTGCCAGCAGTTTCGGGTTCCGTCTAAACAATGAGCAGTTCTTC. As protein: CASSFGFRLNNEQFF.

This clonotype turned up a few times. J is TRBJ2-1 and V is TRBV19; 9 bases line up with TRBD2. With V trimmed by 2 bases and J by 0 bases, 11 bases remained unmatched. Germline CDR1 LNHDA, CDR2 SQIVND (reference sequence). The CDR3 has 19 residues. The chain's CDR3 is CASSIRRTSATSSYNEQFF. The CDR3 bases are TGTGCCAGTAGTATAAGACGGACTAGCGCCACGAGCTCCTACAATGAGCAGTTCTTC.

With respect to this clonotype: The junction does not match germline at one end; this may be a read error. This chain connects TRBV11-2 to TRBJ1-1; 7 nucleotides agree with TRBD1. Looked up from germline, CDR1 is SGHAT and CDR2 is FQNNGV. The CDR3 covers 17 residues. This CDR3 is CASSLFAEGAVNTEAFF. In DNA, the CDR3 is TGTGCCAGCAGCTTATTTGCCGAGGGGGCCGTGAATACTGAAGCTTTCTTT.

The V gene is TRBV7-9, the J gene TRBJ2-5; D may be TRBD1 (6 bases). Germline V lookup: CDR1 SEHNR, CDR2 FQNEAQ (reference sequence). The V gene lost 1 base and the J gene lost 1 base, with 13 bases spanning the gap. The CDR3 consists of 16 residues. The CDR3 DNA sequence: TGTGCCAGCAGCTTAGGGGTCAGGGGATCCCAAGAGACCCAGTACTTC. It is translated as CASSLGVRGSQETQYF.

CDR3 bases: TGTGCCAGTAGCATACACAGGGGTGTGAACACTGAAGCTTTCTTT. Protein sequence: CASSIHRGVNTEAFF. The V gene is TRBV19, the J gene TRBJ1-1, with TRBD1 matching 7 bases. The germline gives CDR1 LNHDA, CDR2 SQIVND (reference sequence). The CDR3 totals 15 residues. Unmatched junction bases numbered 7, after V lost 6 bases and J lost 0 bases. Based on the CDR3 plus reference TRBV19 and TRBJ1-1, the full variable domain is DGGITQSPKYLFRKEGQNVTLSCEQNLNHDAMYWYRQDPGQGLRLIYYSQIVNDFQKGDIAEGYSVSREKKESFPLTVTSAQKNPTAFYLCASSIHRGVNTEAFFGQGTRLTVV.

This rearrangement joins TRBV20-1 to TRBJ2-7; TRBD1 matches 9 bases. CDR3 size: 13 residues. Germline loops: CDR1 DFQATT, CDR2 SNEGSKA (reference sequence). The J segment lost 6 bases and the V segment lost 6 bases, leaving 9 bases of the junction unmatched. For the CDR3, the DNA is TGCAGTGCGGTACCGGGACAGGGAACCGAGCAGTACTTC. Protein: CSAVPGQGTEQYF.

The J gene is TRBJ2-3, the V gene TRBV10-3; 10 bases map to TRBD2. The length of the CDR3 is 16 residues. J gave up 3 bases and V 4 bases, and 7 bases lay outside the gene matches. Germline V gene data show CDR1 as ENHRY and CDR2 as SYGVKD. The chain's CDR3 is CAISVVLAGVTDTQYF. CDR3 DNA: TGTGCCATCAGTGTGGTCCTAGCGGGAGTGACAGATACGCAGTATTTT.

This sequence joins TRBV6-5 and TRBJ2-7; unclear D gene. The CDR3 runs 14 residues. V lost 6 bases and J lost 4, with 16 bases in between. CDR1 is MNHEY and CDR2 is SVGAGI in the germline V gene. In nucleotides, the CDR3 is TGTGCCAGCAGACAACCCGACATGCCGTACGAGCAGTACTTC. Encoded protein: CASRQPDMPYEQYF.

This clonotype was recorded a few times. The CDR3 DNA reads as TGTGCCAGCAGCCAATCGTCGGGGATGGGTACGCAGTATTTT. Amino acid sequence: CASSQSSGMGTQYF. V usage is TRBV7-2 and J usage is TRBJ2-3; TRBD2 is a possible D gene (5 bases). V was clipped by 5 bases and J by 8 bases, with 17 bases between them. Germline values: CDR1 SGHTA, CDR2 FQGNSA. This CDR3 region has 14 residues.

This clonotype has more than one count but fewer than ten. The rearrangement links TRBV6-1 to TRBJ2-5, with 11 nucleotides matching TRBD2. Germline CDR1 and CDR2: MNHNS and SASEGT. This CDR3 region has 15 residues. Germline trimming cut 2 bases from V and 4 bases from J; bases unmatched to any gene: 3. The CDR3: CASSEYLAGGETQYF. CDR3 sequence (DNA): TGTGCCAGCAGTGAATACCTAGCGGGAGGAGAGACCCAGTACTTC.

The chain employs TRBV3-1 and TRBJ2-7, with 7 nucleotides matching TRBD1. J was trimmed by 2 bases and V by 3 bases; bases with no gene match: 7. Germline V gene sequence: CDR1 LGHDT, CDR2 YNNKEL (reference sequence). CDR3 length equals 15 residues. The CDR3 DNA sequence: TGTGCCAGCAGCCACCCGGGACAGAGGGCCTACGAGCAGTACTTC. Protein product: CASSHPGQRAYEQYF.

The chain uses TRBV6-5 and TRBJ1-1; D might be TRBD1 (5 bases). Trimming stripped 0 bases from V and 3 bases from J, with 17 bases between. Germline V gene data show CDR1 as MNHEY and CDR2 as SVGAGI. The CDR3 contains 17 residues. CDR3 sequence (DNA): TGTGCCAGCAGTTACTCGTTACGGGGGAGATTGGACACTGAAGCTTTCTTT. Translation gives CASSYSLRGRLDTEAFF.

The chain couples TRBV19 to TRBJ2-1; 9 bases are a match to TRBD1. J gave up 6 bases and V 9 bases, and 6 bases lay outside the gene matches. The CDR3 runs 13 residues. Per the germline V gene, CDR1 is LNHDA and CDR2 is SQIVND (reference sequence). CDR3 in DNA: TGTGCCAGCACAGACAGGGGGAGCAATGAGCAGTTCTTC. It codes for CASTDRGSNEQFF.

This clonotype has just a few counts. CDR3 sequence reads: CASSLGYRDRIPQRSNQPQHF. CDR3 nucleotide sequence: TGTGCCAGCAGCTTAGGGTACCGGGACAGGATCCCTCAGAGGAGCAATCAGCCCCAGCATTTT. J is TRBJ1-5 and V is TRBV7-8, with 8 bases aligning to TRBD1. The CDR3 is made up of 21 amino acids. Losses at the gene ends were 1 base for V and 1 base for J; bases not matched to a gene: 18. Germline V gives CDR1 SGHVS, CDR2 FQNEAQ.

Of note for this clonotype: No conserved phenylalanine or tryptophan ends this CDR3, so it is likely a read error. The chain recombines TRBV29-1 with TRBJ2-5, with unresolved D. Trimming took 2 bases from V and 5 from J, leaving 12 bases between them. CDR3 length: 13 amino acids. Germline CDR1 and CDR2: SQVTM and ANQGSEA. CDR3 loop: CSVEIGLGETQYL. In nucleotides, the CDR3 is TGCAGCGTTGAAATTGGGCTCGGGGAGACCCAGTACTTA.

This clonotype appeared a few times. The V and J genes are TRBV7-2 and TRBJ2-3; D remains ambiguous. Trimming pared 1 base from V and 6 bases from J, leaving 14 bases between. CDR1 is SGHTA, CDR2 FQGNSA, per germline. The CDR3 extends over 15 amino acids. The CDR3 bases are TGTGCCAGCAGCTTAGTTGGTGGTAGCTGGGATACGCAGTATTTT. It yields the protein CASSLVGGSWDTQYF.

This CDR3 is CASSNVAGGADTQYF. The CDR3 DNA sequence: TGTGCCAGCAGCAATGTAGCGGGGGGGGCAGATACGCAGTATTTT. The V call is TRBV5-6, the J call TRBJ2-3; 11 bases match TRBD2. The V and J ends lost 4 bases and 4 bases, in that order; junction bases with no gene match: 5. From germline, CDR1 is SGHDT and CDR2 YYEEEE. The CDR3 length is 15 residues.

This sequence joins TRBV12-3 or TRBV12-4 and TRBJ2-2; possible D gene TRBD1, 5 bases. The CDR3 runs 13 residues. Trimming pared 6 bases from V and 6 bases from J, leaving 11 bases between. CDR3 protein: CASRPQGAGELFF. The CDR3 DNA reads as TGTGCCAGCAGGCCTCAAGGGGCCGGGGAGCTGTTTTTT.

The genes are TRBV12-3 or TRBV12-4 and TRBJ1-5; 9 bases are shared with TRBD1. The V segment lost 7 bases and the J segment 1 base; nucleotides outside the gene matches: 5. The length of the CDR3 is 15 residues. The CDR3: CASILQGASNQPQHF. In DNA form, the CDR3 reads TGTGCCAGCATTCTACAGGGGGCGAGCAATCAGCCCCAGCATTTT.

A few counts support this clonotype. The chain couples TRBV7-9 to TRBJ2-1; 10 nucleotides line up with TRBD2. From germline, CDR1 is SEHNR and CDR2 FQNEAQ (reference sequence). V lost 4 bases to trimming and J lost 3 bases; unmatched junction nucleotides: 18. The CDR3 has 20 residues. The CDR3 sequence: CASSSPTRLAGGSFYNEQFF. The DNA of the CDR3 is TGTGCCAGCAGCTCCCCCACGCGCTTAGCGGGAGGATCCTTCTACAATGAGCAGTTCTTC.

The CDR3 spells CATSDLRGEPQHF. The CDR3 region has the DNA TGTGCCACCAGTGATTTGCGGGGTGAGCCCCAGCATTTT. The chain employs TRBV24-1 and TRBJ1-5; D ambiguous. Trimming stripped 0 bases from V and 8 bases from J, with 7 bases between. The CDR3 extends over 13 amino acids. CDR1 and CDR2 (germline): KGHDR, SFDVKD.

Only a few counts were recorded for this clonotype. The chain employs TRBV28 and TRBJ1-1, with D maybe TRBD1 (5 bases). V was trimmed by 8 bases and J by 1 base, leaving 14 bases between them. The germline CDR1 and CDR2 sequences are MDHEN and SYDVKM. This CDR3 comprises 14 residues. CDR3 region: CASQAGTPNTEAFF. As DNA, the CDR3 is TGTGCCAGCCAGGCTGGGACCCCGAACACTGAAGCTTTCTTT.

This clonotype was observed a few times. The chain employs TRBV10-3 and TRBJ2-1, with D hard to call. The V gene's germline CDR1 is ENHRY and CDR2 SYGVKD. V was trimmed by 4 bases and J by 5 bases, leaving 3 bases between them. The CDR3 covers 11 residues. CDR3 loop: CAISGDNEQFF. DNA of the CDR3: TGTGCCATCAGTGGAGACAATGAGCAGTTCTTC.

The CDR3 sequence is CASSYRPRTPTGAAQPQHF. The CDR3 nucleotides are TGTGCCAGCAGTTACCGACCCCGGACCCCGACAGGGGCTGCTCAGCCCCAGCATTTT. The rearrangement links TRBV6-2 or TRBV6-3 to TRBJ1-5, with 8 bases that match TRBD1. This CDR3 contains 19 residues. V was clipped by 2 bases and J by 6 bases; unmatched bases: 18. The germline CDR1 and CDR2 sequences are MNHEY and SVGEGT.

V gene TRBV7-8 combines with J gene TRBJ1-4; possible D gene TRBD1, 5 bases. Germline CDR1 and CDR2: SGHVS and FQNEAQ. V was pared by 4 bases and J by 5 bases, with 8 bases between. The CDR3 contains 13 residues. DNA of the CDR3: TGTGCCAGCAGCTCAGAGGGGAATGAAAAACTGTTTTTT. Its translation is CASSSEGNEKLFF.

This clonotype has more than one count but fewer than ten. The rearrangement joins TRBV29-1 to TRBJ1-2; 8 bases are shared with TRBD1. Germline CDR1 is SQVTM and CDR2 is ANQGSEA. CDR3 size: 14 residues. With V trimmed by 5 bases and J by 6 bases, 11 bases remained unmatched. CDR3 DNA sequence: TGCAGCGTTAGGGGACAGGTCCTAGGGGATGGCTACACCTTC. The encoded protein is CSVRGQVLGDGYTF.

The chain combines TRBV5-6 with TRBJ2-6; TRBD2 is a possible D gene (5 bases). The V and J ends lost 0 bases and 4 bases respectively, with 14 bases between them. CDR3 length equals 17 residues. CDR1 SGHDT and CDR2 YYEEEE come from the germline V gene. CDR3 sequence (DNA): TGTGCCAGCAGCTTGGCCCCGGGAAGTACGGGGGCCAACGTCCTGACTTTC. Translated, it gives CASSLAPGSTGANVLTF.